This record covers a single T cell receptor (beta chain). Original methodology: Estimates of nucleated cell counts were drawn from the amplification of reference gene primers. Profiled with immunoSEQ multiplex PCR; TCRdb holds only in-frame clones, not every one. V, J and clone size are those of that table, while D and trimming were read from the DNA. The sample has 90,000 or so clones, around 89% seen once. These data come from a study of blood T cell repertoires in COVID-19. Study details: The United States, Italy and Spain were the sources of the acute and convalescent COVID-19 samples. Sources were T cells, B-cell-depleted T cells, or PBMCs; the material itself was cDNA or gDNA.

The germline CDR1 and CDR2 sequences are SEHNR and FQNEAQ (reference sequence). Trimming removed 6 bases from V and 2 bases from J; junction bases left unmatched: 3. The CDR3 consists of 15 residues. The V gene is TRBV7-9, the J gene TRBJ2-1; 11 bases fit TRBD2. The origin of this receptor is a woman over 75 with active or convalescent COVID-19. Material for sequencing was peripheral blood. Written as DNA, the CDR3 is TGTGCCAGCAGTAAACTAGCGGGAGCCTACAATGAGCAGTTCTTC. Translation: CASSKLAGAYNEQFF.